Listed here are 21 T cell receptor beta chains from one sample, sequenced in a study of T-cell reconstitution after alpha-beta-depleted transplantation in children. Unique molecular identifiers were used to barcode this TCRbeta library. TCRdb re-analysed the PCR reads in MiXCR, keeping a single row per CDR3 protein. The repertoire holds a few hundred thousand distinct CDR3 sequences, with 10% as singletons. Sample: PBMCs, taken before TCRalphabeta/CD19-depleted stem cell transplant. The source of these receptors is a boy under two years old with acute myeloid leukemia, due to receive a stem cell transplant.

This clonotype appeared a few times. The V gene is TRBV19, the J gene TRBJ1-3; TRBD1 agrees at 9 bases. In germline, CDR1 is LNHDA, CDR2 SQIVND (reference sequence). The V gene end was trimmed by 4 bases and the J gene end by 0 bases; junction bases not matched to a gene: 7. The CDR3 extends over 17 amino acids. Here the CDR3 reads CASSTSGTGTSGNTIYF. CDR3 coding DNA: TGTGCCAGTAGTACCTCCGGGACAGGGACCTCTGGAAACACCATATATTTT.

In its sample, this clonotype was seen many times. This chain joins TRBV7-9 and TRBJ2-2; 10 nucleotides agree with TRBD1. The CDR3 is 16 residues long. Losses at the gene ends were 5 bases for V and 1 base for J; bases not matched to a gene: 4. The germline V gene has CDR1 SEHNR and CDR2 FQNEAQ (reference sequence). CDR3 sequence: CASSPGQGENTGELFF. The CDR3 DNA reads as TGTGCCAGCAGCCCTGGACAGGGGGAGAACACCGGGGAGCTGTTTTTT.

This clonotype was counted at least ten times. The chain combines TRBV7-2 with TRBJ2-1, with 9 positions matching TRBD2. CDR1 is SGHTA and CDR2 is FQGNSA in the germline V gene. This CDR3 is 15 amino acids long. Unmatched junction bases numbered 7, after V lost 5 bases and J lost 5 bases. The CDR3 DNA sequence: TGTGCCAGCAGCCGAGACCTAGCGGGGCACAATGAGCAGTTCTTC. Translated: CASSRDLAGHNEQFF.

This clonotype was recorded at least ten times. This chain uses TRBV20-1 with TRBJ2-1, with a weak D call TRBD2 (6 bases). The germline CDR1 and CDR2 sequences are DFQATT and SNEGSKA (reference sequence). V dropped 2 bases and J dropped 3 bases, with 14 bases sitting between them. CDR3 length equals 15 residues. This chain's CDR3 is CSARSGSGDYNEQFF. The DNA of the CDR3 is TGCAGTGCTAGATCCGGGAGTGGGGACTACAATGAGCAGTTCTTC.

This chain connects TRBV10-3 to TRBJ2-7; tentatively, D is TRBD1 (6 bases). The CDR3 contains 15 residues. The V end was cut by 0 bases, the J end by 3 bases, with 12 bases between. Germline V CDR1 and CDR2: ENHRY, SYGVKD. CDR3 sequence reads: CAISESQGSSYEQYF. Here the CDR3 DNA reads TGTGCCATCAGTGAGTCACAGGGTTCTAGCTACGAGCAGTACTTC.

The chain uses TRBV7-2 and TRBJ2-7; D gene unclear. V was shortened by 1 base and J by 3 bases, with 16 bases between the two germline ends. Germline V gene sequence: CDR1 SGHTA, CDR2 FQGNSA. This CDR3 comprises 16 residues. The CDR3 DNA follows: TGTGCCAGCAGCTTAGACGGACCCCAACTAAACTACGAGCAGTACTTC. Its translation: CASSLDGPQLNYEQYF.

This clonotype has at least ten counts. This rearrangement joins TRBV7-2 to TRBJ1-6; D remains ambiguous. The CDR3 sequence is 12 residues long. The V end was cut by 3 bases, the J end by 9 bases, with 6 bases between. The germline gives CDR1 SGHTA, CDR2 FQGNSA. The CDR3 DNA reads TGTGCCAGCAGCTTCGGGAGTTCACCCCTCCACTTT. As protein: CASSFGSSPLHF.

This clonotype was picked up many times. The chain links TRBV7-9 to TRBJ2-2; TRBD1 agrees at 7 bases. The V gene end was trimmed by 2 bases and the J gene end by 1 base; junction bases not matched to a gene: 7. Germline CDR1 reads SEHNR; CDR2 reads FQNEAQ (reference sequence). The CDR3 totals 17 residues. For the CDR3, the DNA is TGTGCCAGCAGCTTAATCACAGGGGTCGTGAACACCGGGGAGCTGTTTTTT. Translated, it gives CASSLITGVVNTGELFF.

This clonotype was detected ten times or more. V usage is TRBV5-1 and J usage is TRBJ2-5; 14 nucleotides match TRBD2. Germline V gives CDR1 SGHRS, CDR2 YFSETQ. J lost 1 base, V lost 3 bases, and 2 bases had no gene match. The CDR3 totals 16 residues. The CDR3 DNA follows: TGCGCCAGCAGCTGGACTAGCGGGAGGCCCCAAGAGACCCAGTACTTC. Encoded protein: CASSWTSGRPQETQYF.

This clonotype turned up a few times. The chain joins TRBV7-6 to TRBJ2-7; possibly TRBD1 or TRBD2 for D (5 bases each). The CDR3 spans 16 residues. Germline CDR1 SGHVS, CDR2 FNYEAQ. Trimming cost V 4 bases and J 1 base, with 17 bases left between them. The CDR3 DNA reads TGTGCCAGCAGCTCTGGGACGCTAGAAGGGTCCTACGAGCAGTACTTC. It codes for CASSSGTLEGSYEQYF.

The table lists this clonotype with a count of one. This sequence may be a read error, since a much larger clone differs from it by one base. The V gene is TRBV10-3, the J gene TRBJ2-3; 7 nucleotides agree with TRBD1. J gave up 2 bases and V 2 bases, and 4 bases lay outside the gene matches. CDR1 is ENHRY and CDR2 is SYGVKD in the germline V gene. The CDR3 is made up of 15 amino acids. The chain's CDR3 is CAISEGQAITDTQYF. CDR3 sequence (DNA): TGTGCCATCAGTGAGGGACAGGCGATCACAGATACGCAGTATTTT.

This clonotype was observed at least ten times. V and J are TRBV12-3 or TRBV12-4 and TRBJ2-3; TRBD2 is a possible D gene (5 bases). V lost 5 bases and J 6 bases, leaving 12 bases between the germline ends. This CDR3 spans 13 amino acids. The DNA of the CDR3 is TGTGCCAGCAGTCTGGCCCGGAGGGATACGCAGTATTTT. As protein: CASSLARRDTQYF.

This clonotype was observed a few times. V is TRBV29-1 and J is TRBJ2-1; no reliable D call. The V end lost 3 bases, the J end lost 7 bases, and 16 bases lay between the germline ends. The germline CDR1 and CDR2 sequences are SQVTM and ANQGSEA. The CDR3 spans 14 residues. The CDR3 protein is CSVESSSLWNEQFF. DNA of the CDR3: TGCAGCGTTGAGTCGAGTTCATTATGGAATGAGCAGTTCTTC.

This clonotype was counted at least ten times. The chain combines TRBV14 with TRBJ2-1; tentatively, D is TRBD2 (7 bases). Germline CDR1 reads SGHDN; CDR2 reads FVKESK. The CDR3 contains 13 residues. V dropped 8 bases and J dropped 7 bases, with 15 bases sitting between them. CDR3 protein: CASGGRRGNEQFF. The CDR3 nucleotides are TGTGCCAGCGGCGGGAGAAGGGGGAATGAGCAGTTCTTC.

In this sample, this clonotype turned up many times. The rearrangement uses TRBV7-2 and TRBJ2-3; D remains unclear. This CDR3 region has 15 residues. CDR1 and CDR2 from the germline V gene are SGHTA and FQGNSA. Trimming removed 1 base from V and 4 bases from J, with 12 bases in between. Here the CDR3 reads CASSLGRIWADTQYF. The CDR3 region has the DNA TGTGCCAGCAGCTTAGGTCGTATCTGGGCAGATACGCAGTATTTT.

CDR3 in amino acids: CASKLDRGRWDTEAFF. DNA for the CDR3: TGTGCCAGCAAACTAGACAGGGGTAGATGGGACACTGAAGCTTTCTTT. J is TRBJ1-1 and V is TRBV12-3 or TRBV12-4; 8 bases are shared with TRBD1. The J segment lost 3 bases and the V segment lost 7 bases, leaving 13 bases of the junction unmatched. This CDR3 is 16 amino acids long.

This clonotype occurred many times. The rearrangement links TRBV5-1 to TRBJ1-4; D may be TRBD1 (5 bases). V was shortened by 2 bases and J by 0 bases, with 11 bases between the two germline ends. This CDR3 contains 16 residues. From germline, CDR1 is SGHRS and CDR2 YFSETQ. The CDR3 here is CASSFLDSPTNEKLFF. CDR3 sequence (DNA): TGCGCCAGCAGCTTCTTAGACAGCCCAACTAATGAAAAACTGTTTTTT.

This clonotype showed up many times. The rearrangement joins TRBV12-3 or TRBV12-4 to TRBJ2-1, with TRBD1 matching over 8 bases. The CDR3 spans 17 residues. Losses at the gene ends were 4 bases for V and 5 bases for J; bases not matched to a gene: 13. The CDR3 nucleotides read TGTGCCAGCAGTTCTCCGAACGGCAGGGGGCTAAACAATGAGCAGTTCTTC. This codes for CASSSPNGRGLNNEQFF.

This clonotype was counted many times. A junction end diverges from the germline sequence, so it may reflect a read error. The genes are TRBV7-7 and TRBJ2-2, with a weak D call TRBD2 (7 bases). CDR3 size: 16 residues. CDR1 and CDR2 from the germline V gene are SSHAT and FNYEAQ (reference sequence). CDR3 nucleotide sequence: TGTGCTAGCACCCTATCCGGGGGGCCAGGGACCGGGGAGCTGTTTTTT. Encoded protein: CASTLSGGPGTGELFF.

This clonotype was picked up many times. The chain uses TRBV28 and TRBJ2-7; 7 nucleotides line up with TRBD1. V gave up 7 bases and J gave up 3 bases; unmatched junction bases: 3. CDR1 MDHEN and CDR2 SYDVKM come from the germline V gene. This CDR3 comprises 12 residues. The CDR3 DNA reads TGTGCCAGCAACAGGGGCCGCTACGAGCAGTACTTC. Its protein product is CASNRGRYEQYF.

V gene TRBV29-1 combines with J gene TRBJ2-5; D gene ambiguous. Germline V gene lookup returns CDR1 SQVTM and CDR2 ANQGSEA. This CDR3 is 13 amino acids long. V dropped 4 bases and J dropped 5 bases, with 14 bases sitting between them. The CDR3 sequence is CSVVRVVRETQYF. In nucleotides, the CDR3 is TGCAGCGTTGTGAGAGTGGTAAGGGAGACCCAGTACTTC.